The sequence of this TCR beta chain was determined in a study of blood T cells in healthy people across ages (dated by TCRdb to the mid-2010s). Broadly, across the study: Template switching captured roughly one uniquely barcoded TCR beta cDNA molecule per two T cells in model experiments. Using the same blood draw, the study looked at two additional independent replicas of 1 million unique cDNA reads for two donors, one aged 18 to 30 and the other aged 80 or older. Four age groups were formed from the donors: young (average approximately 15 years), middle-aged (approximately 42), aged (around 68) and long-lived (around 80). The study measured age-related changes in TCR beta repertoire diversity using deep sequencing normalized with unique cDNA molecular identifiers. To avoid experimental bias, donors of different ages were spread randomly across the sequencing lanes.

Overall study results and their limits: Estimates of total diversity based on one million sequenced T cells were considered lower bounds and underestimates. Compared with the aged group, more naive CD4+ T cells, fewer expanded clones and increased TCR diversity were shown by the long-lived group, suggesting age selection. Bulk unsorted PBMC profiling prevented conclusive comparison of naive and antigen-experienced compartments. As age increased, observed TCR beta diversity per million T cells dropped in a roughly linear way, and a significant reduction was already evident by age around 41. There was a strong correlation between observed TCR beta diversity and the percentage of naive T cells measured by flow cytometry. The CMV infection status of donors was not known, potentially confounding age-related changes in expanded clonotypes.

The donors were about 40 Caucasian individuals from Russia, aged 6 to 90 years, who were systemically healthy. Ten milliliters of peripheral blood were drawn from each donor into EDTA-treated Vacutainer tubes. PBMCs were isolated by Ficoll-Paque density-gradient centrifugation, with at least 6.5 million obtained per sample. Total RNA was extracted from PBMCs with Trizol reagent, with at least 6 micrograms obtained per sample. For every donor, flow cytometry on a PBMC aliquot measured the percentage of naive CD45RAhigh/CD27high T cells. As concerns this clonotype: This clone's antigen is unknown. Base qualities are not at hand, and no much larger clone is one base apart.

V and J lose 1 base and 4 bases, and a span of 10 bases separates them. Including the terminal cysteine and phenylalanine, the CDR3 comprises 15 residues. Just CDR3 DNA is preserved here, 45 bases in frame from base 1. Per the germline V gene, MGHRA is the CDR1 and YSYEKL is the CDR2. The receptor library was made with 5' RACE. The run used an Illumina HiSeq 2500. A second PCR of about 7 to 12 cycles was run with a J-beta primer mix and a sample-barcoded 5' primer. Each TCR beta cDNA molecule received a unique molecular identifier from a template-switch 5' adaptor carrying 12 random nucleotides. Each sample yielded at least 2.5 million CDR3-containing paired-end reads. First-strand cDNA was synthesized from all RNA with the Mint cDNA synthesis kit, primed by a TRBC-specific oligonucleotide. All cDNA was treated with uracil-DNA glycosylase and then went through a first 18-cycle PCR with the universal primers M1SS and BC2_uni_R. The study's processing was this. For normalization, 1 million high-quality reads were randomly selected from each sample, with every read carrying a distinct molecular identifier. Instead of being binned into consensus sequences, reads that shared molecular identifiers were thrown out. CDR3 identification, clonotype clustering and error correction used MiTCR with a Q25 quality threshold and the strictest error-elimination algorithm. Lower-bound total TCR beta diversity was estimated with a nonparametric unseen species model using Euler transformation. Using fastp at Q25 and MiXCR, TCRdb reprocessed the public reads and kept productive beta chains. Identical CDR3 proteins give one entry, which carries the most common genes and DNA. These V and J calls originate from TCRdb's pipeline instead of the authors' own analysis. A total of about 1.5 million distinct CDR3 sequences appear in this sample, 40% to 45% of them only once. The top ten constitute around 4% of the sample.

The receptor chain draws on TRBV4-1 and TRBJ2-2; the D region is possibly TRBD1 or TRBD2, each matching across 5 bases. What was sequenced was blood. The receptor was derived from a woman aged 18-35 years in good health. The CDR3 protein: CASSQAGTTTGELFF. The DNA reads TGCGCCAGCAGCCAAGCGGGGACGACCACCGGGGAGCTGTTTTTT.